This T cell receptor (beta chain) was recovered during a study of CD8 T cells in Susac syndrome (dated by TCRdb to the late 2010s). In the study overall: Of the Susac syndrome patients who were sequenced, under ten were in clinical remission while roughly six had clinically active disease. CD8+ T cell repertoire clonality was compared between more than 9 healthy donors, roughly 14 Susac syndrome patients and about 15 multiple sclerosis patients. The study used repertoire sequencing to test whether antigen drove CD8+ T cell activation and differentiation in Susac syndrome. Susac syndrome patients were therapy-naive, on corticosteroids (some also receiving IVIg), or on IVIg alone at blood withdrawal.

RNA was extracted using the RNeasy kit, and about 0.45 to 1 ug of the RNA was reverse transcribed with random hexamers. The immunoSEQ multiplex PCR assay, which covers 54 Vbeta and 13 Jbeta segments, was used to amplify TCR beta CDR3 regions. To correct PCR amplification bias, a synthetic template baseline was used for both primer optimization and computational correction. On the authors' methods: Reads were annotated to V, D and J genes per IMGT and analyzed with immunoSEQ Analyzer, keeping only productive sequences. Clonality was calculated as one minus the Shannon entropy normalized by log2 of the number of productive unique sequences. For each patient and control, public and private clones were evaluated among the 100 most prevalent clones. A clone was defined as Susac-specific if it was absent from the healthy and MS cohorts, from about a thousand published viral clones and from other ImmuneACCESS disease sequences. TCRdb trimmed public reads at Q25 via fastp, called clones via MiXCR and kept in-frame beta chains. Rows with a matching CDR3 protein are joined into one entry that keeps the most common DNA and genes. TCRdb, not the authors, supplied the V and J calls. This sample lists about 130,000 distinct CDR3 sequences; about 95% were detected once. About 0.2% of the sample is taken by the ten largest.

What the study reported, not specific to this receptor: The number of individuals in the TCR sequencing and HLA analysis was acknowledged as relatively small. In the total CD8+ and CD8+ TEMRA repertoires, approximately 17 and five Susac-specific public clones, respectively, were identified. Susac syndrome CD8+ repertoires showed clonal expansion, highest in CD8+ TEMRA cells and greater in clinically active than remitting patients.

Worth noting for this clonotype: There is no known antigen for this receptor. No quality values exist for individual bases; no much larger clone is one base distant.

Peripheral blood CD8+ and CD4+ T cells from healthy donors, Susac syndrome patients and multiple sclerosis patients were profiled using high-throughput TCR beta sequencing. The Susac syndrome patients fulfilled recently defined diagnostic criteria for either definite or probable disease. Bulk CD8+ and CD4+ T cells were purified magnetically by negative isolation, whereas CD8+ TEMRA cells were enriched by FACS. Blood was drawn into EDTA tubes, processed within 24 hours, and PBMCs were isolated by density gradient centrifugation. PBMCs intended for TCR sequencing were cryopreserved in liquid nitrogen and thawed later in a water bath at 37 degrees C. Purity of sorted or isolated CD4+, CD8+ and CD8+ TEMRA cells was at least 90%. Germline trimming amounts to 3 bases on V and 4 bases on J, with 8 as the count of junction bases outside the gene matches. The CDR3 spans 15 residues, from the cysteine through the phenylalanine. Kept here is only the CDR3 DNA, which spans 45 bases and is read in frame from base 1. Based on the germline V gene (reference sequence), the CDR1 and CDR2 sequences are SEHNR and FQNEAQ.

The receptor comes from a human donor with Susac syndrome. The chain joins TRBV7-9 to TRBJ1-2; 7 junctional bases match TRBD1. Sequenced sample: CD8+ T cells from PBMCs. The bases read TGTGCCAGCAGCTTTGGGACAGCCTCAATCTATGGCTACACCTTC. Translated, this is CASSFGTASIYGYTF.